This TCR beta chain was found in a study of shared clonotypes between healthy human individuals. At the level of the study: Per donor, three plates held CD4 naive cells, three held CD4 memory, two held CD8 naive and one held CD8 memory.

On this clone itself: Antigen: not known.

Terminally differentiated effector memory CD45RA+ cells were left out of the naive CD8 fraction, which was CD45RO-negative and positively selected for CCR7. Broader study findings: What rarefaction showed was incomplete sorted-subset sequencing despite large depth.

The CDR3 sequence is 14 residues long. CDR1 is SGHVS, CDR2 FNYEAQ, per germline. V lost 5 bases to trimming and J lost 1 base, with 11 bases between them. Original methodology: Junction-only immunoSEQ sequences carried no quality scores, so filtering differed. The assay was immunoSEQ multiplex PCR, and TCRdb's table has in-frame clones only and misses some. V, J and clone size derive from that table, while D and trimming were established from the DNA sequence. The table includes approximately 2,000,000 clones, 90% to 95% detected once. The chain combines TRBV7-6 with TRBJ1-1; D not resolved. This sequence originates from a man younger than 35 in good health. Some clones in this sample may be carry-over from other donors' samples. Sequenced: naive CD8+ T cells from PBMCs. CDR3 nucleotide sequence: TGTGCCAGCAGCGCCTGGGGTAAGAACACTGAAGCTTTCTTT. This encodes CASSAWGKNTEAFF. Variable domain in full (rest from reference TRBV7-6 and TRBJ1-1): GAGVSQSPRYKVTKRGQDVALRCDPISGHVSLYWYRQALGQGPEFLTYFNYEAQQDKSGLPNDRFSAERPEGSISTLTIQRTEQRDSAMYRCASSAWGKNTEAFFGQGTRLTVV.